This T cell receptor (beta chain) is from a study of blood T cell repertoires in COVID-19. The wider study: Samples of COVID-19 (acute and convalescent) were obtained from the United States, Italy and Spain. T cells, B-cell-depleted T cells, or PBMCs supplied cDNA or gDNA.

CDR1 is SNHLY and CDR2 is FYNNEI in the germline V gene. Trimming removed 9 bases at V and 4 bases at J, with 12 bases between. The CDR3 extends over 12 amino acids. Original handling: Estimates of nucleated cell counts were drawn from the amplification of reference gene primers. This table comes from immunoSEQ multiplex PCR, and its TCRdb copy is limited to in-frame clones, with some not included. That table furnishes V, J and clone size, whereas the DNA furnished D and trimming. The table records 50,000 or so clones, around 88% of them present only once. Sample: peripheral blood. This receptor was taken from an elderly woman with acute or convalescent COVID-19. The V call is TRBV2, the J call TRBJ2-5; perhaps TRBD1 as D (6 bases). CDR3 nucleotide sequence: TGTGCCAGTGAGGGGGATTCAGAGACCCAGTACTTC. It codes for CASEGDSETQYF.